The T cell receptor beta chain described here comes from a study of persistence of HIV-infected CD4 T cells (dated by TCRdb to about 2020). For the study in its entirety: The study isolated CMV- and HIV-1 Gag-responding CD4+ T cells from ART-treated individuals to examine antigen-driven clonal expansion of HIV-1-infected cells. Cross-participant TCR cluster analysis included under ten participants for CMV and more than five participants for Gag. Peripheral blood samples of up to roughly 200 mL were taken at multiple time points, with the exception of a couple of participants who underwent leukapheresis at a single time point. The clonality of all cells in each sorted population was assessed by TCRbeta sequencing, whereas the clonality of infected cells was assessed by proviral sequencing. The median time the participants had spent on suppressive ART was eight to nine years.

Paper-wide results and their limitations: Within the same sorted populations, TCR oligoclonality correlated with proviral oligoclonality. Few individuals were included in the study, and only a limited range of antigens was tested. Antigen-responding cells were enriched for expanded CDR3beta sequences that were degenerate, which suggests that CD4+ responses to CMV and Gag underwent convergent selection. Bulk TCR analyses could not be limited to the rare CMV-responding cells that actually contained HIV-1 proviruses. Significantly lower TCRbeta richness was observed in CMV- and Gag-responding cells than in anti-CD3/anti-CD28-responding cells, and higher oligoclonality was observed in CMV-responding cells than in CD3/CD28-stimulated and Gag-responding cells.

Note on this clone: Its antigen remains unidentified. No much larger clonotype is one base removed from it; base qualities were not supplied.

Based on the germline V gene (reference sequence), the CDR1 and CDR2 sequences are LNHDA and SQIVND. The trim is 7 bases for V and 5 bases for J, with a gap of 16 bases between the germline ends. Including the terminal cysteine and phenylalanine, the CDR3 comprises 14 residues. Only the CDR3 part of the read is kept: 42 bases, read in frame from the first base. The immunoSEQ hsTCRB assay version 4, run in survey mode, was used to sequence TCRbeta repertoires from genomic DNA. Genomic DNA was diluted to 10 ng/uL, using up to about 1 ug per sample for TCRbeta sequencing. Concerning the study's data processing: TCRbeta data were analyzed in ImmunoSeq Analyzer 3.0, with diversity computed on productive nucleotide rearrangements. Using the Immunarch R package, lower-bound TCR diversity was estimated with the improved Chao index and clonality was estimated with the Gini coefficient. Nucleotide rearrangements that differed but encoded the same CDR3beta amino acid sequence were counted as separate clonotypes. TCRbeta sequences significantly enriched in antigen-responding cells relative to anti-CD3/anti-CD28-activated cells were identified by differential abundance analysis. Using predicted peptide-MHC specificity as the basis, GLIPH2 grouped TCRs into clusters, both for each participant individually and for the merged data sets that combined participants. The table comes from immuneACCESS by way of TCRdb, which keeps in-frame sequences with V and J called. Part of the clones is missing from these tables; in studies checked, under half for an unresolved V gene and the rest for unknown reasons. For V, J and clone size, that table is used; D and trimming come from the DNA. In all, the sample holds roughly 35,000 clones, and 82% of those were seen once. The biggest ten clones account for 0.9% to 1% of the sample.

The treatment or condition label, as the study defines it: suppressive antiretroviral therapy. Cells were stimulated with a pool of overlapping HIV-1 Gag 15-mer peptides at approximately 0.98 ug per peptide per mL. Memory populations depleted of antigen-responding cells were obtained by sorting nonresponding CD40L-negative CD69-negative CD45RO-high memory CD4+ T cells. Participants were HIV-1-infected adults who started suppressive ART during chronic infection. For at least 4 years, participants had undetectable plasma HIV-1 RNA, below 50 copies/mL. To be included, participants needed a CD4+ T cell count above 400 cells/uL and a positive CMV serology. Before stimulation, PBMCs were isolated using density centrifugation and depleted of CD8+ T cells. For 18 hours, the CD8-depleted PBMCs were stimulated with anti-CD28/CD49d costimulation, a CD40-blocking antibody, and enfuvirtide to prevent new infections. Sorting was done on either a Beckman Coulter MoFlo Legacy or an XDP sorter, and propidium iodide was used to exclude dead cells. Genomic DNA was extracted with the QIAamp DNA Mini Kit for samples above one million cells, otherwise with the Quick-DNA Microprep Kit.

The material sequenced was cultured CD4+ T cells from PBMCs, taken from a patient who received antiretroviral therapy. This specimen's cell subset or site label, per the study, means: CD40L-CD69- CD45RO-high memory CD4 T cells not responding to Gag peptides. The chain is assembled from TRBV19 and TRBJ2-3; the D gene cannot be resolved beyond TRBD1 or TRBD2, each matching 6 bases. This sequence originates from an adult with HIV. The donor label of this sample is uncertain. At the DNA level, the sequence is TGTGCCAGTACCCCTGGGGGGCATTTAGATACGCAGTATTTT. This is translated as CASTPGGHLDTQYF. Where the CDR3 stops, the reference TRBV19 and TRBJ2-3 genes take over; the full variable domain is DGGITQSPKYLFRKEGQNVTLSCEQNLNHDAMYWYRQDPGQGLRLIYYSQIVNDFQKGDIAEGYSVSREKKESFPLTVTSAQKNPTAFYLCASTPGGHLDTQYFGPGTRLTVL.